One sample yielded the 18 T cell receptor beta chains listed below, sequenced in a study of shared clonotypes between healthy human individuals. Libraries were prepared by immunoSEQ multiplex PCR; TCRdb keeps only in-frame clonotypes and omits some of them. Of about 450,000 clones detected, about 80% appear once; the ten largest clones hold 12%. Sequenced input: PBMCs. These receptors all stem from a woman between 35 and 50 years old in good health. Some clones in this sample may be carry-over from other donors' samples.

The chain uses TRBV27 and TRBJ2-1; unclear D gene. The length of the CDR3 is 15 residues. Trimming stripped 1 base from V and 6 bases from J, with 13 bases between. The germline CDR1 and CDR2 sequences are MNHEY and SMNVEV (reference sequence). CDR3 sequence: CASSLLAENLNEQFF. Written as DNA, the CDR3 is TGTGCCAGCAGTTTATTGGCGGAGAACCTCAATGAGCAGTTCTTC.

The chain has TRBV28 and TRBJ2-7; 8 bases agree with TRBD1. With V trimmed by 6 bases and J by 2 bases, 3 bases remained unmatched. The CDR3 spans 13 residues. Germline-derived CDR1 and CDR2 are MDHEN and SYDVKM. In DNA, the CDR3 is TGTGCCAGCAGAACCAGGGGGCCCTACGAGCAGTACTTC. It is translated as CASRTRGPYEQYF.

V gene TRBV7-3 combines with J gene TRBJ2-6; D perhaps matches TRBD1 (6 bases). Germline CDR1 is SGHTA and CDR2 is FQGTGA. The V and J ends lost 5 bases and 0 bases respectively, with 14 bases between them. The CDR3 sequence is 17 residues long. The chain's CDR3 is CASSILTGNSGANVLTF. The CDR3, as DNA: TGTGCCAGCAGCATACTAACAGGGAACTCTGGGGCCAACGTCCTGACTTTC. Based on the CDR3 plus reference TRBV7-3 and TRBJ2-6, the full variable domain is GAGVSQTPSNKVTEKGKYVELRCDPISGHTALYWYRQSLGQGPEFLIYFQGTGAADDSGLPNDRFFAVRPEGSVSTLKIQRTERGDSAVYLCASSILTGNSGANVLTFGAGSRLTVL.

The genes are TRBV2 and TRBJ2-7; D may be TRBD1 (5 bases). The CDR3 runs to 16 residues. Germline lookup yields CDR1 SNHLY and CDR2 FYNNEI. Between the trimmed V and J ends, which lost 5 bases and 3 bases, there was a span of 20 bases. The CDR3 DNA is TGTGCCAGCAGTAGACTTCGACAGAACGCGCTCTACGAGCAGTACTTC. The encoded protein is CASSRLRQNALYEQYF.

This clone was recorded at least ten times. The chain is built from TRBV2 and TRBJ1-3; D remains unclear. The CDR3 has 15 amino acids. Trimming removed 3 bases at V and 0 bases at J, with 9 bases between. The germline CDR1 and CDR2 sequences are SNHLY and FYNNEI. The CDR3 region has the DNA TGTGCCAGCAGTGAGGGCCGTAGCTCTGGAAACACCATATATTTT. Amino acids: CASSEGRSSGNTIYF.

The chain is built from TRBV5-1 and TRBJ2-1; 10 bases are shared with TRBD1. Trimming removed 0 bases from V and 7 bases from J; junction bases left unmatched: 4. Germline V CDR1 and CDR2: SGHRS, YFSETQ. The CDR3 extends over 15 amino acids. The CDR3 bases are TGCGCCAGCAGCTTGGGGACAGGGGGGATGAATGAGCAGTTCTTC. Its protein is CASSLGTGGMNEQFF.

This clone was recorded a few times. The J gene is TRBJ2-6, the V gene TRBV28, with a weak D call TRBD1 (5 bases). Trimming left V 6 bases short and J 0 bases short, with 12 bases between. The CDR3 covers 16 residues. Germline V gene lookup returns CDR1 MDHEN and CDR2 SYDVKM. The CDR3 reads CASSPTGSSGANVLTF. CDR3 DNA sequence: TGTGCCAGCAGCCCCACAGGTAGCTCTGGGGCCAACGTCCTGACTTTC. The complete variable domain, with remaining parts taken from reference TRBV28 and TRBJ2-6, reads DVKVTQSSRYLVKRTGEKVFLECVQDMDHENMFWYRQDPGLGLRLIYFSYDVKMKEKGDIPEGYSVSREKKERFSLILESASTNQTSMYLCASSPTGSSGANVLTFGAGSRLTVL.

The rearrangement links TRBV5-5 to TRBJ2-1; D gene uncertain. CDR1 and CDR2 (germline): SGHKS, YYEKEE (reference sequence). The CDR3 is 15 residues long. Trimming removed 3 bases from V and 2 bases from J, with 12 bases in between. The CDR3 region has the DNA TGTGCCAGCAGCTCGGACGTAGGACCCTACAATGAGCAGTTCTTC. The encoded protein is CASSSDVGPYNEQFF.

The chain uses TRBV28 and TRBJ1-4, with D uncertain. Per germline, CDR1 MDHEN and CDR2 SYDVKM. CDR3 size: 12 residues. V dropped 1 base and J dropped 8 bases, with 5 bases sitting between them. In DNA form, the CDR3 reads TGTGCCAGCAGTTTATTACGGGAAAAACTGTTTTTT. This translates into CASSLLREKLFF.

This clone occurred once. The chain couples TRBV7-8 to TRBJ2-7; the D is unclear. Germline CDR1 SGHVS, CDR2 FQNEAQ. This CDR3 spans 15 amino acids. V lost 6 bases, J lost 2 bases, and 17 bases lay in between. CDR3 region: CASSLIRYSPYEQYF. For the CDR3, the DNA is TGTGCCAGCAGTCTCATCCGCTACTCACCCTACGAGCAGTACTTC.

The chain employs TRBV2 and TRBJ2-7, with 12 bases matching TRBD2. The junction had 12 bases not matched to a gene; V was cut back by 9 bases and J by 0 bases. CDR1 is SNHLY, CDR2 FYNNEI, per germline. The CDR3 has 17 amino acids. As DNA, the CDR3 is TGTGCCAGTAAAGAGGGACTAGCGGGCCCAAGCTCCTACGAGCAGTACTTC. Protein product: CASKEGLAGPSSYEQYF.

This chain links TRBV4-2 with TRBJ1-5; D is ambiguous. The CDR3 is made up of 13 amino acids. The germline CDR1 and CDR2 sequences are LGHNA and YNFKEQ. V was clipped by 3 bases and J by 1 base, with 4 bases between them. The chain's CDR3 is CASSQGSNQPQHF. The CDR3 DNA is TGTGCCAGCAGCCAGGGGAGCAATCAGCCCCAGCATTTT.

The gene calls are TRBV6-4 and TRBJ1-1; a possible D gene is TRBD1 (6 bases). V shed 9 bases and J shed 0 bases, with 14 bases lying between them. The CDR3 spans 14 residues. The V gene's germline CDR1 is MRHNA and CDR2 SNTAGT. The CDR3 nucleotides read TGTGCCAGGGAGGACAGATCAATGAACACTGAAGCTTTCTTT. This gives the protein CAREDRSMNTEAFF.

In nucleotides, the CDR3 is TGTGCCAGCAGCTTAAAAGCCGGACAGGACTATGGCTACACCTTC. This sequence encodes CASSLKAGQDYGYTF. The chain links TRBV5-4 to TRBJ1-2, with 7 bases fitting TRBD1. The CDR3 is made up of 15 amino acids. V shed 2 bases and J 3 bases; nucleotides not matched to a gene: 7. Germline V gene lookup returns CDR1 SGHNT and CDR2 YYREEE (reference sequence).

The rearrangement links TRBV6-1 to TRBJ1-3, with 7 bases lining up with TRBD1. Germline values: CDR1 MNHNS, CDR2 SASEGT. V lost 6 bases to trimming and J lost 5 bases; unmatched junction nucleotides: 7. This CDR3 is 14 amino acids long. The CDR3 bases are TGTGCCAGCAGCCAGACAGGGATGCGAAACACCATATATTTT. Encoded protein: CASSQTGMRNTIYF.

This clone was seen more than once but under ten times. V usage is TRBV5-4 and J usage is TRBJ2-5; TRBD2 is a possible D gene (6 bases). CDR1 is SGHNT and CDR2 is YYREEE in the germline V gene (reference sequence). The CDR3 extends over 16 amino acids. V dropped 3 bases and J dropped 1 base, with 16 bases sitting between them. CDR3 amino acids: CASSSAGLAAQETQYF. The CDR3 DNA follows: TGTGCCAGCAGCTCCGCAGGATTAGCGGCCCAAGAGACCCAGTACTTC.

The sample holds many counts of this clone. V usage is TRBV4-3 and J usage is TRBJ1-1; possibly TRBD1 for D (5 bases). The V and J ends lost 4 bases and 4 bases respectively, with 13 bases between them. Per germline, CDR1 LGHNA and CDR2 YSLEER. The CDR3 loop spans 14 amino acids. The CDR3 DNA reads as TGCGCCAGCAGCCGTGCCGGGGCGAGCACTGAAGCTTTCTTT. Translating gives CASSRAGASTEAFF.

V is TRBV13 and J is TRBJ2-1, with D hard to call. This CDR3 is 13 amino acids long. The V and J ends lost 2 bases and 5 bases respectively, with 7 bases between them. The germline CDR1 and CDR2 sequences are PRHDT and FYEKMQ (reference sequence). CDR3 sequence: CASSLQGNNEQFF. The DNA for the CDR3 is TGTGCCAGCAGCTTACAAGGAAACAATGAGCAGTTCTTC. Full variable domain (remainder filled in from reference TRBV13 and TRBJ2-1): AAGVIQSPRHLIKEKRETATLKCYPIPRHDTVYWYQQGPGQDPQFLISFYEKMQSDKGSIPDRFSAQQFSDYHSELNMSSLELGDSALYFCASSLQGNNEQFFGPGTRLTVL.